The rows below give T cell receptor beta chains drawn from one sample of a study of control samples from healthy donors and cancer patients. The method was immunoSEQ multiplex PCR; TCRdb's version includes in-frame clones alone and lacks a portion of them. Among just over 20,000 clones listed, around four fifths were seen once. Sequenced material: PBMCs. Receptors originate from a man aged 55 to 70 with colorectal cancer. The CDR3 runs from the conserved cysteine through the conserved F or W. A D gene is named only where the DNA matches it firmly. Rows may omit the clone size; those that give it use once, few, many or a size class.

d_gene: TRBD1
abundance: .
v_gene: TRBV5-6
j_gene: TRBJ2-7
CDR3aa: CASSLGPRRTGTYEQYF
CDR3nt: TGTGCCAGCAGCTTGGGACCTCGCCGGACAGGAACCTACGAGCAGTACTTC

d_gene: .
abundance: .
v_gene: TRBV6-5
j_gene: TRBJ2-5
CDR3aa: CASSYQRGMETQYF
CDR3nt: TGTGCCAGCAGTTACCAACGGGGGATGGAGACCCAGTACTTC

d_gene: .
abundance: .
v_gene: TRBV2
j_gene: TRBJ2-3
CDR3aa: CASSDRRSTDTQYF
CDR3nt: TGTGCCAGCAGTGATCGACGCAGCACAGATACGCAGTATTTT

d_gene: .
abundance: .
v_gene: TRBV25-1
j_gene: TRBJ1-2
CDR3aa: CASSVGGIAGYTF
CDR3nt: TGTGCCAGCAGTGTTGGGGGGATCGCGGGCTACACCTTC

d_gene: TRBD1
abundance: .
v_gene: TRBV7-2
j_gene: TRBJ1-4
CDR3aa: CASSISGSRGPSNEKLFF
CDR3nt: TGTGCCAGCAGTATATCCGGGAGTAGGGGGCCATCTAATGAAAAACTGTTTTTT

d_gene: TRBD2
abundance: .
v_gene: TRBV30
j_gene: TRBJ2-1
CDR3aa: CAWILAGGPTGQFF
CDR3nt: TGTGCCTGGATTCTAGCGGGGGGCCCAACAGGGCAGTTCTTC

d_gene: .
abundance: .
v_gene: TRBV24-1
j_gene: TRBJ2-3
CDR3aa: CATSDRPGRTSTDTQYF
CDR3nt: TGTGCCACCAGTGATCGACCGGGACGAACTAGCACAGATACGCAGTATTTT

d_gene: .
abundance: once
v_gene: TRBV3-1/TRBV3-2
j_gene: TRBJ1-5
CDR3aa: CASSQDRVQPQHF
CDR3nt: TGTGCCAGCAGCCAAGATAGGGTCCAGCCCCAGCATTTT

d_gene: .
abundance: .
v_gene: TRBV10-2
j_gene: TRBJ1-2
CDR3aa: CASSEWGYGYTF
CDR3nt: TGCGCCAGCAGTGAATGGGGGTATGGCTACACCTTC

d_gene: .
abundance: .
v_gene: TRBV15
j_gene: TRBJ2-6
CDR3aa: CATSRDGGANVLTF
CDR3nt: TGTGCCACCAGCAGAGATGGAGGGGCCAACGTCCTGACTTTC

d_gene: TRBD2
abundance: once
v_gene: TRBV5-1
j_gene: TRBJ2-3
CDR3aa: CASSPLLAESTDTQYF
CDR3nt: TGCGCCAGCAGTCCCCTTCTAGCGGAGAGCACAGATACGCAGTATTTT

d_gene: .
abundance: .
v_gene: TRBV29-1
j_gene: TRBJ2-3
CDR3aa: CSVPERGEFKTQYF
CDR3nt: TGCAGCGTTCCCGAAAGAGGGGAATTTAAAACGCAGTATTTT

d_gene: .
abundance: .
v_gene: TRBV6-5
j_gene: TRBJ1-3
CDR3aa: CASSYGQSSGNTIYF
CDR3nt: TGTGCCAGCAGTTACGGACAGAGCTCTGGAAACACCATATATTTT

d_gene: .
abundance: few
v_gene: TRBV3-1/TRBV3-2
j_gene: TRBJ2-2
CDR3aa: CASKQWGQGDTGELFF
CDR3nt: TGTGCCAGCAAGCAATGGGGCCAGGGTGACACCGGGGAGCTGTTTTTT

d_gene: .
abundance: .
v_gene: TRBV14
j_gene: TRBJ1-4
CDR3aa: CASSPVQTGGVEKLFF
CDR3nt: TGTGCCAGCAGCCCCGTCCAGACAGGCGGGGTTGAAAAACTGTTTTTT

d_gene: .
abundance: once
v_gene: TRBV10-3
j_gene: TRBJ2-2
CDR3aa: CAISRTGELFF
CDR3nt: TGTGCCATCAGTAGAACCGGGGAGCTGTTTTTT